Each of the 22 T cell receptor beta chains below was sequenced from the same sample in a study of radiation and T cells in renal cell carcinoma. Time point reported: blood 4 weeks post-SBRT, at nephrectomy. The treatment is: 15 Gy SBRT to primary tumor, nephrectomy 4 weeks later. TCRdb's copy holds only in-frame clones and misses some; the assay was immunoSEQ multiplex PCR. The sample shows about 77,000 clones, around four fifths of them seen only once. The starting material was blood, obtained from a patient whose treatment included radiotherapy and nephrectomy. These TCRs come from a woman aged 55-70 years with renal cell carcinoma.

The chain joins TRBV10-1 to TRBJ1-1; 10 nucleotides line up with TRBD1. The CDR3 extends over 15 amino acids. The germline CDR1 and CDR2 sequences are WNHNN and SYGVQD (reference sequence). The V and J ends lost 4 bases and 4 bases, in that order; junction bases with no gene match: 6. In nucleotides, the CDR3 is TGCGCCAGCAGTGCCGGGACAGGGGATAGCACTGAAGCTTTCTTT. Translated, it gives CASSAGTGDSTEAFF.

The rearrangement links TRBV4-2 to TRBJ1-1; D is perhaps TRBD1 (5 bases). This CDR3 spans 15 amino acids. Germline assignment: CDR1 LGHNA and CDR2 YNFKEQ. Trimming pared 4 bases from V and 4 bases from J, leaving 16 bases between. CDR3: CASSPTGGEATEAFF. The CDR3, as DNA: TGTGCCAGCAGCCCGACGGGAGGGGAGGCCACTGAAGCTTTCTTT.

The chain couples TRBV7-6 to TRBJ1-2, with 11 bases matching TRBD1. This CDR3 is built from 14 residues. V trimming: 4 bases; J trimming: 8 bases; junction bases outside the gene matches: 6. CDR1 is SGHVS, CDR2 FNYEAQ, per germline. The chain's CDR3 is CASSSLDRGRGYTF. CDR3 DNA: TGTGCCAGCAGCTCTTTGGACAGGGGGCGCGGCTACACCTTC.

This chain links TRBV2 with TRBJ1-4; D perhaps matches TRBD1 (6 bases). The CDR3 totals 13 residues. CDR1 is SNHLY, CDR2 FYNNEI, per germline. Trimming pared 8 bases from V and 3 bases from J, leaving 10 bases between. The CDR3 coding sequence is TGTGCCAGCGGAGGACAGCCTAATGAAAAACTGTTTTTT. Its translation: CASGGQPNEKLFF.

This chain links TRBV5-1 with TRBJ2-3, with D perhaps being TRBD1 or TRBD2 (5 bases each). Germline loops: CDR1 SGHRS, CDR2 YFSETQ. This CDR3 region has 15 residues. V lost 0 bases and J 4 bases, leaving 12 bases between the germline ends. CDR3 protein: CASSLEGSRPDTQYF. CDR3 nucleotides: TGCGCCAGCAGCTTGGAGGGGAGTAGGCCAGATACGCAGTATTTT.

Only one count was recorded for this clone. The CDR3 region has the DNA TGTGCCAGCAGTTCGCTCGGTCAGAATTCACCCCTCCACTTT. Its translation is CASSSLGQNSPLHF. This sequence joins TRBV4-2 and TRBJ1-6, with D uncertain. Germline V lookup: CDR1 LGHNA, CDR2 YNFKEQ. This CDR3 comprises 14 residues. V lost 6 bases to trimming and J lost 7 bases, with 13 bases between them.

The rearrangement uses TRBV19 and TRBJ1-1; tentative D call: TRBD1 (5 bases). The CDR3 is 14 amino acids. V lost 2 bases to trimming and J lost 8 bases, with 15 bases between them. CDR1 is LNHDA and CDR2 is SQIVND in the germline V gene (reference sequence). Here the CDR3 reads CASSIRGGATEAFF. DNA for the CDR3: TGTGCCAGTAGTATAAGGGGAGGGGCAACCGAAGCTTTCTTT.

This clone was picked up a small number of times. This chain links TRBV4-1 with TRBJ1-3, with unresolved D. V shed 1 base and J shed 4 bases, with 8 bases lying between them. The germline CDR1 and CDR2 sequences are MGHRA and YSYEKL. The CDR3 covers 14 residues. The chain's CDR3 is CASSQGAVGNTIYF. The CDR3 nucleotides read TGCGCCAGCAGCCAAGGGGCAGTAGGAAACACCATATATTTT.

The V and J genes are TRBV7-9 and TRBJ2-5; D is perhaps TRBD1 (6 bases). Trimming shortened V by 5 bases and J by 3 bases, and 22 bases separated the two germline ends. The length of the CDR3 is 17 residues. CDR1 is SEHNR and CDR2 is FQNEAQ in the germline V gene (reference sequence). Written as DNA, the CDR3 is TGTGCCAGCAGCCCCTCGTCAGGGGTCATAGGTAAAGAGACCCAGTACTTC. Protein product: CASSPSSGVIGKETQYF.

The genes are TRBV11-2 and TRBJ1-1, with D uncertain. The CDR3 consists of 11 residues. Per germline, CDR1 SGHAT and CDR2 FQNNGV. V was cut by 1 base and J by 7 bases, with 4 bases left in between. Written as DNA, the CDR3 is TGTGCCAGCAGCTTAGTAGATGAAGCTTTCTTT. Translated: CASSLVDEAFF.

The chain carries TRBV2 and TRBJ1-2; possibly TRBD1 for D (5 bases). Trimming cost V 6 bases and J 4 bases, with 12 bases left between them. The CDR3 has 13 amino acids. Germline V gene data show CDR1 as SNHLY and CDR2 as FYNNEI. This CDR3 is CASRETVLYGYTF. The DNA for the CDR3 is TGTGCCAGCAGAGAGACAGTCCTCTATGGCTACACCTTC. The full variable domain, in which reference TRBV2 and TRBJ1-2 provide the parts outside the CDR3, is EPEVTQTPSHQVTQMGQEVILRCVPISNHLYFYWYRQILGQKVEFLVSFYNNEISEKSEIFDDQFSVERPDGSNFTLKIRSTKLEDSAMYFCASRETVLYGYTFGSGTRLTVV.

This chain connects TRBV4-1 to TRBJ1-1, with D possibly TRBD1 on 6 matching bases. Deletions cut 3 bases from V and 1 base from J, with 18 bases between. Germline CDR1 is MGHRA and CDR2 is YSYEKL. The CDR3 is made up of 17 amino acids. The CDR3 loop is CASSHPPGGQPNTEAFF. The CDR3 nucleotides are TGCGCCAGCAGCCACCCGCCGGGGGGACAACCGAACACTGAAGCTTTCTTT.

The V gene is TRBV5-4, the J gene TRBJ1-1; D ambiguous. Germline V lookup: CDR1 SGHNT, CDR2 YYREEE (reference sequence). The CDR3 has 13 residues. Trimming took 2 bases from V and 1 from J, leaving 6 bases between them. DNA of the CDR3: TGTGCCAGCAGCTTTAGGTCGAACACTGAAGCTTTCTTT. It is translated as CASSFRSNTEAFF.

Only one count was recorded for this clone. The chain has TRBV5-5 and TRBJ1-2; 7 bases agree with TRBD1. V trimming: 2 bases; J trimming: 2 bases; junction bases outside the gene matches: 6. There are 15 residues in the CDR3. From germline, CDR1 is SGHKS and CDR2 YYEKEE (reference sequence). For the CDR3, the DNA is TGTGCCAGCAGCTTCACCGGGACAGAAAACTATGGCTACACCTTC. This sequence encodes CASSFTGTENYGYTF.

The chain combines TRBV4-2 with TRBJ2-6, with TRBD1 identical over 9 bases. The ends lost 3 bases at V and 2 bases at J; junction bases unmatched: 5. In germline, CDR1 is LGHNA, CDR2 YNFKEQ. This CDR3 is built from 17 residues. The CDR3, as DNA: TGTGCCAGCAGCCAGGGGGACAGGGCACCTGGGGCCAACGTCCTGACTTTC. This codes for CASSQGDRAPGANVLTF.

This clone was seen more than once but under ten times. The V gene is TRBV23-1, the J gene TRBJ2-4; TRBD1 matches 9 bases. TRBV23-1 is assigned to the ORF class and has an uncertain function. Trimming removed 11 bases from V and 0 bases from J; junction bases left unmatched: 5. This CDR3 is built from 14 residues. The CDR3 protein is CAGQGLLAKNIQYF. CDR3 nucleotides: TGCGCCGGACAGGGGTTGCTAGCCAAAAACATTCAGTACTTC.

V and J are TRBV2 and TRBJ1-2; no clear D gene. Trimming stripped 6 bases from V and 10 bases from J, with 12 bases between. The CDR3 has 11 residues. In germline, CDR1 is SNHLY, CDR2 FYNNEI. The CDR3 sequence: CASSLSGVYTF. The CDR3 DNA reads TGTGCCAGCAGCCTTTCCGGCGTCTACACCTTC.

The J gene is TRBJ2-3, the V gene TRBV5-4; the match to TRBD1 covers 10 bases. There are 15 residues in the CDR3. V trimming: 4 bases; J trimming: 4 bases; junction bases outside the gene matches: 6. Germline CDR1 reads SGHNT; CDR2 reads YYREEE (reference sequence). As DNA, the CDR3 is TGTGCCAGCAGCCAACCGGGACAGGGGTCAGATACGCAGTATTTT. Its translation is CASSQPGQGSDTQYF.

The chain combines TRBV27 with TRBJ1-2; D is unresolved. Germline-derived CDR1 and CDR2 are MNHEY and SMNVEV (reference sequence). V was clipped by 3 bases and J by 5 bases, with 19 bases between them. This CDR3 comprises 16 residues. The CDR3 spells CASSFSTANFKYGYTF. In DNA form, the CDR3 reads TGTGCCAGCAGTTTTTCTACAGCCAATTTTAAGTATGGCTACACCTTC.

V usage is TRBV29-1 and J usage is TRBJ2-3, with TRBD2 matching over 8 bases. The CDR3 extends over 18 amino acids. Trimming took 4 bases from V and 2 from J; bases not matched to a gene: 17. Germline V gives CDR1 SQVTM, CDR2 ANQGSEA. CDR3 residues: CSVGGWVSGAKTTDTQYF. The CDR3 nucleotides read TGCAGCGTTGGAGGGTGGGTTAGCGGGGCAAAAACCACAGATACGCAGTATTTT.

CDR3 sequence: CASSEAGPQRTQYF. The DNA of the CDR3 is TGTGCCAGCAGTGAAGCTGGACCTCAAAGGACCCAGTACTTC. The J gene is TRBJ2-5, the V gene TRBV6-1; no firm D call. Trimming removed 0 bases from V and 7 bases from J, with 12 bases in between. The CDR3 runs 14 residues. Germline V CDR1 and CDR2: MNHNS, SASEGT.

This clone appeared once. The rearrangement uses TRBV29-1 and TRBJ1-3; no clear D gene. This CDR3 has 12 residues. Germline CDR1 reads SQVTM; CDR2 reads ANQGSEA. Between the trimmed V and J ends, which lost 7 bases and 0 bases, there was a span of 7 bases. CDR3 amino acids: CSAIRSGNTIYF. In DNA form, the CDR3 reads TGCAGCGCCATACGCTCTGGAAACACCATATATTTT.